This T cell receptor beta chain was retrieved from a study of cytomegalovirus exposure and HLA in healthy donors. Across the study: Counted in an early data release were about 86 million unique TCRs from HLA-typed donors. The study's findings and limits: As confirmed in vitro, a few CMV-associated chains were specific for CMV antigens. Later genetic work tied a missense DCLRE1C variant to beta-chain V and J trimming. In a later analysis, specific HLA alleles were associated with 15,000 or so TCR beta sequences at a 0.05 false discovery rate.

With regard to this clone: Antigen: not known.

With 60 Vbeta and 13 Jbeta primers, the PCR was carried out. Method: immunoSEQ multiplex PCR; TCRdb's copy keeps in-frame clones and lacks some. The data contain about 79,000 clones, around 67% of them singletons. This CDR3 region has 15 residues. V usage is TRBV21-1 and J usage is TRBJ1-1; TRBD1 is the table's D call and was not checked against the DNA. TRBV21-1 is assigned pseudogene status. This receptor was taken from a woman between 50 and 59 years old in good health and CMV-seropositive. Sequenced material: PBMCs. The CDR3 nucleotides read TGTGCCAGCAGCAAACCTTCACAGGTCGAGGCTGAAGCTTTCTTT. Protein: CASSKPSQVEAEAFF.